This T cell receptor beta chain originates from a study of early T cells in non-severe SARS-CoV-2 infection (dated by TCRdb to about 2021). For context, the study as a whole: Because TCR sequencing relied on bulk RNA taken from unsorted whole blood, pairing of alpha and beta chains was not possible. Study-wide findings and limitations: VDJdb matching was skewed toward anti-spike CD8 responses and likely underestimated virus-specific expansions by missing private and CD4 specificities.

This clonotype was picked up many times. There is no known antigen for this receptor. Base-call qualities are not available, and no considerably larger clone is one nucleotide away. The method was 5' RACE. TCRdb shows the sequencer as NextSeq 500. Unique molecular identifiers were attached to individual cDNA molecules in the TCR library protocol so that sequencing error and PCR bias could be corrected. Both TCR alpha and beta chains were sequenced, and tight co-correlation was observed between alpha and beta sequence abundances in each sample. Per the source publication's procedure: V gene, J gene and CDR3 annotation of TCR sequences was performed with Decombinator V4. Expanded TCRs were defined as changing significantly between any two time points under a Poisson model with p below 0.0001. TCR abundances were normalised to the total number of TCRs sequenced per sample and expressed as counts per million. MAIT TCRs were defined by TRAV1-2 paired with TRAJ12, TRAJ20 or TRAJ33, and iNKT TCRs by TRAV10 paired with TRAJ18. A search of VDJdb, accessed on 1 November 2021, was run for TCRs annotated to CMV, EBV and SARS-CoV-2, with TCRs annotated for multiple antigens excluded. The public reads were run again by TCRdb, first through fastp at Q25 and then through MiXCR, and only productive beta chains were kept. Under each unique CDR3 protein, matching rows form one entry showing the most common genes and DNA. The V and J calls shown here were made by TCRdb, not taken from the authors' results. The sample table shows around 31,000 distinct CDR3 sequences, and 4.5% to 6.5% are seen once. The top ten constitute 5.5% to 7% of the sample.

The study was a case-control design nested within a healthcare worker cohort in London, UK, with weekly nasopharyngeal swab PCR tests and blood sampling. Between 23 and 31 March 2020, the week of the UK lockdown, healthcare workers were enrolled and then followed up weekly for as long as 16 weeks. Via the germline V gene, CDR1 is SGHTA and CDR2 FQGNSA. Trimming at the junction amounts to 0 bases on V and 2 bases on J, and the germline ends lie 5 bases apart. CDR3 length: 13 amino acids, cysteine to phenylalanine. The kept DNA is CDR3 alone, 39 bases in frame from the first base. The TCR sequence derives from an adult who was a healthcare worker with PCR-confirmed SARS-CoV-2 infection or an uninfected control (not recorded which). Material: whole blood. The V gene is TRBV7-2 and the J gene is TRBJ2-7; the D gene cannot be resolved reliably. The DNA sequence is given as TGTGCCAGCAGCTTAGCGGCAACCTACGAGCAGTACTTC. Translated, this is CASSLAATYEQYF.